The clone carrying this T cell receptor (beta chain) was observed at least ten times. The length of the CDR3 is 12 residues. J was trimmed by 6 bases and V by 5 bases; bases with no gene match: 1. Germline V gives CDR1 DFQATT, CDR2 SNEGSKA (reference sequence). This sample stems from a study of CD8 T cells in ankylosing spondylitis. MiXCR, run by TCRdb on the 5' RACE reads, gives a single entry per CDR3 protein. The table includes a few hundred thousand distinct CDR3 sequences, more than 20% detected once. The sequence derives from a female donor with ankylosing spondylitis or in good health (not recorded which). The chain couples TRBV20-1 to TRBJ2-4, with TRBD1 matching over 10 bases. Material: blood, either unsorted or a sorted T cell fraction (not recorded which). CDR3 sequence (DNA): TGCAGTGCTCGGACAGGGGGAAACATTCAGTACTTC. Residues: CSARTGGNIQYF.